A selection of T cell receptor beta chains follows, all from one sample in a study of T cells after yellow fever vaccination. TCRdb reprocessed the 5' RACE reads with MiXCR, giving one entry per CDR3 protein. The sample contains approximately 300,000 distinct CDR3 sequences, 9.5% to 12% of which appear only once. This specimen was CD4+ T cells sorted from PBMCs, taken 45 days after the yellow fever booster vaccination. These receptors all stem from a man younger than 35 who received the YFV17D yellow fever vaccine. Each CDR3 is given with its conserved first and last residue. Fields, in order: clone size, J gene, D gene, V gene, CDR3 DNA, CDR3 protein. The D gene is left open where the match is weak. Expanded clones are given a class, and other clones once, few, many or no size at all.

size: NA
J: TRBJ2-7
D: NA
V: TRBV9
DNA: TGTGCCAGCAGCCCCCAGGTAAGGACCTACGAGCAGTACTTC
CDR3: CASSPQVRTYEQYF

size: NA
J: TRBJ1-1
D: NA
V: TRBV7-3
DNA: TGTGCCAGCAGTACCCGGGTAGACACTGAAGCTTTCTTT
CDR3: CASSTRVDTEAFF

size: NA
J: TRBJ2-5
D: NA
V: TRBV5-1
DNA: TGCGCCAGCAGCACCCAGGACACGATCGGGGAGACCCAGTACTTC
CDR3: CASSTQDTIGETQYF

size: few
J: TRBJ1-6
D: TRBD1
V: TRBV6-1
DNA: TGTGCCAGCAGAAGAACAGGGGGCTACTCACCCCTCCACTTT
CDR3: CASRRTGGYSPLHF

size: NA
J: TRBJ2-6
D: NA
V: TRBV2
DNA: TGTGCCAGCAGTGAGTCCAGGGCCTCTGGGGCCAACGTCCTGACTTTC
CDR3: CASSESRASGANVLTF

size: few
J: TRBJ2-1
D: TRBD1
V: TRBV7-9
DNA: TGTGCCAGCAGCCCGCTCTTAACCGGACAGGGACGAAATGAGCAGTTCTTC
CDR3: CASSPLLTGQGRNEQFF

size: few
J: TRBJ2-5
D: NA
V: TRBV5-1
DNA: TGCGCCAGCAGCTTTGGGGCCAGGGAGGCGACCCAGTACTTC
CDR3: CASSFGAREATQYF

size: few
J: TRBJ2-5
D: TRBD2
V: TRBV20-1
DNA: TGCAGTGCTAGCCGGCTAGCGGGGGGGAACCAAGAGACCCAGTACTTC
CDR3: CSASRLAGGNQETQYF

size: NA
J: TRBJ2-1
D: TRBD1
V: TRBV5-4
DNA: TGTGCCAGCAGCTACCGGACAGGGACCTACAATGAGCAGTTCTTC
CDR3: CASSYRTGTYNEQFF

size: NA
J: TRBJ2-2
D: TRBD1
V: TRBV28
DNA: TGTGCCAGCAGTTCCCCAGGGGGCACCGGGGAGCTGTTTTTT
CDR3: CASSSPGGTGELFF

size: NA
J: TRBJ1-1
D: NA
V: TRBV4-1
DNA: TGCGCCAGCAGAGGGCCCCTCCGTGGAACTGAAGCTTTCTTT
CDR3: CASRGPLRGTEAFF

size: NA
J: TRBJ1-5
D: NA
V: TRBV12-1
DNA: TGTGCCAGCAGCTTTAGGGTGTCAGGACTTGGTAGGCCCCAGCATTTT
CDR3: CASSFRVSGLGRPQHF

size: NA
J: TRBJ2-3
D: TRBD1
V: TRBV20-1
DNA: TGCAGTGCTAGGCCCCTCCCGGGACAGGCTGAAGATACGCAGTATTTT
CDR3: CSARPLPGQAEDTQYF

size: NA
J: TRBJ1-2
D: TRBD1
V: TRBV6-2/TRBV6-3
DNA: TGTGCCAGCAGTCCATTCTGGGACAGGGGCGGCTACACCTTC
CDR3: CASSPFWDRGGYTF

size: NA
J: TRBJ1-6
D: NA
V: TRBV6-6
DNA: TGTGCCAGCAGGAAGGATCAACATAATTCACCCCTCCACTTT
CDR3: CASRKDQHNSPLHF

size: few
J: TRBJ2-5
D: NA
V: TRBV5-4
DNA: TGTGCCAGCGGAATGGCGGACCAAGAGACCCAGTACTTC
CDR3: CASGMADQETQYF

size: NA
J: TRBJ1-1
D: TRBD1
V: TRBV2
DNA: TGTGCCAGCAGTGCCGACAGGGTGAGCACTGAAGCTTTCTTT
CDR3: CASSADRVSTEAFF

size: NA
J: TRBJ2-5
D: TRBD2
V: TRBV4-1
DNA: TGCGCCAGCAGCCAGGGTCCTAGCGGGGGCGGCCCCGAGACCCAGTACTTC
CDR3: CASSQGPSGGGPETQYF

size: NA
J: TRBJ2-2
D: NA
V: TRBV5-1
DNA: TGCGCCAGCAGCTTGGCCCAGTACACCGGGGAGCTGTTTTTT
CDR3: CASSLAQYTGELFF

size: once
J: TRBJ2-7
D: TRBD1
V: TRBV5-6
DNA: TGTGCCAGCAGAGGGCGACAGGGGGTGGGCGAGCAGTACTTC
CDR3: CASRGRQGVGEQYF

size: NA
J: TRBJ2-3
D: NA
V: TRBV5-1
DNA: TGCGCCAGCAGCTTGGCCGATTTAGCGTCCCCCACAGATACGCAGTATTTT
CDR3: CASSLADLASPTDTQYF

size: NA
J: TRBJ2-5
D: TRBD1
V: TRBV5-6
DNA: TGTGCCAGCAGCTTGGTCTTCCAGGGGGCAGAGACCCAGTACTTC
CDR3: CASSLVFQGAETQYF

size: NA
J: TRBJ2-3
D: NA
V: TRBV7-2
DNA: TGTGCCAGCAGCTTCGCTTGGGACTCTGGGGATCCGCAGTATTTT
CDR3: CASSFAWDSGDPQYF

size: few
J: TRBJ1-1
D: TRBD1
V: TRBV10-3
DNA: TGTGCCATCAGGGATCTCCGGGACAGGACAGAAGCTTTCTTT
CDR3: CAIRDLRDRTEAFF

size: few
J: TRBJ1-6
D: NA
V: TRBV20-1
DNA: TGCAGTGCTAGGTCGGATGGGAGTTCACCCCTCCACTTT
CDR3: CSARSDGSSPLHF

size: NA
J: TRBJ2-7
D: NA
V: TRBV7-9
DNA: TGTGCCAGCAGCTTTTATGACAGTACCTACGAGCAGTACTTC
CDR3: CASSFYDSTYEQYF

size: NA
J: TRBJ1-2
D: NA
V: TRBV10-3
DNA: TGTGCCATCAGTGGACTTATTAAGTATGGCTACACCTTC
CDR3: CAISGLIKYGYTF

size: NA
J: TRBJ1-3
D: NA
V: TRBV30
DNA: TGTGCCTGGAGTGTAATGGAGAGCTCTGGAAACACCATATATTTT
CDR3: CAWSVMESSGNTIYF

size: many
J: TRBJ1-5
D: NA
V: TRBV6-2/TRBV6-3
DNA: TGTGCCAGCAGTTACGGCGGACCTAGCAATCAGCCCCAGCATTTT
CDR3: CASSYGGPSNQPQHF

size: NA
J: TRBJ2-1
D: TRBD2
V: TRBV4-2
DNA: TGTGCCAGCAGCCAAGATCGGGCAGCGGGGGGCAATGAGCAGTTCTTC
CDR3: CASSQDRAAGGNEQFF

size: NA
J: TRBJ2-2
D: TRBD2
V: TRBV4-2
DNA: TGTGCCAGCAGCCAAGTGGAAGGACTAGCGGGGGGGATCGGGGAGCTGTTTTTT
CDR3: CASSQVEGLAGGIGELFF

size: few
J: TRBJ2-6
D: TRBD2
V: TRBV7-2
DNA: TGTGCCAGCAGCAGAACCCCGGGAGGGGCTGGGGCCAACGTCCTGACTTTC
CDR3: CASSRTPGGAGANVLTF

size: many
J: TRBJ2-3
D: NA
V: TRBV5-1
DNA: TGCGCCAGCAGCTCGTTGTCGACAGCAACCACAGATACGCAGTATTTT
CDR3: CASSSLSTATTDTQYF

size: few
J: TRBJ2-3
D: NA
V: TRBV6-6
DNA: TGTGCCAGCAGGGAGGGGGGTTCAGATACGCAGTATTTT
CDR3: CASREGGSDTQYF

size: many
J: TRBJ2-3
D: TRBD2
V: TRBV7-2
DNA: TGTGCCAGCAGCCCTCCTAGCGGGGTATATACGCAGTATTTT
CDR3: CASSPPSGVYTQYF

size: few
J: TRBJ1-2
D: NA
V: TRBV5-6
DNA: TGTGCCAGCAGCTCTTTCGACAGGCCCTATGGCTACACCTTC
CDR3: CASSSFDRPYGYTF

size: few
J: TRBJ1-1
D: NA
V: TRBV5-1
DNA: TGCGCCAGCAGCTTGGAACCCTCCGCGGGCACTGAAGCTTTCTTT
CDR3: CASSLEPSAGTEAFF

size: few
J: TRBJ2-3
D: NA
V: TRBV11-3
DNA: TGTGCCAGCAGCAACGGGCCCTACCAAAGCACAGATACGCAGTATTTT
CDR3: CASSNGPYQSTDTQYF

size: many
J: TRBJ2-3
D: TRBD2
V: TRBV29-1
DNA: TGCAGCGGAGCGGGGACAGATACGCAGTATTTT
CDR3: CSGAGTDTQYF

size: few
J: TRBJ2-3
D: TRBD1
V: TRBV6-5
DNA: TGTGCCAGCAGTTACGGTAAAGGAACAGGGGGAGCAGATACGCAGTATTTT
CDR3: CASSYGKGTGGADTQYF